A single sample is the source of the 3 T cell receptor beta chains below, sequenced in a study of technical replicates of blood from a handful of donors. Data came from immunoSEQ multiplex PCR; TCRdb stores just in-frame clones and leaves some out. The sample records tens of thousands of clones, 93% being singletons. Specimen: T cells isolated from PBMCs. The origin of the receptors is a human donor in good health.

This clone has just one count. V gene TRBV11-2 combines with J gene TRBJ2-3; 12 bases line up with TRBD2. Trimming removed 0 bases from V and 2 bases from J; junction bases left unmatched: 12. From germline, CDR1 is SGHAT and CDR2 FQNNGV. The CDR3 covers 20 residues. In nucleotides, the CDR3 is TGTGCCAGCAGCTTAGATTATTTCCGCGGACTAGCGGGACACACAGATACGCAGTATTTT. Protein: CASSLDYFRGLAGHTDTQYF. The full variable domain, in which reference TRBV11-2 and TRBJ2-3 provide the parts outside the CDR3, is EAGVAQSPRYKIIEKRQSVAFWCNPISGHATLYWYQQILGQGPKLLIQFQNNGVVDDSQLPKDRFSAERLKGVDSTLKIQPAKLEDSAVYLCASSLDYFRGLAGHTDTQYFGPGTRLTVL.

V gene TRBV19 combines with J gene TRBJ1-1; D uncertain. CDR3 length: 13 residues. V was cut by 5 bases and J by 7 bases, with 14 bases left in between. Germline CDR1 and CDR2: LNHDA and SQIVND (reference sequence). The CDR3 protein is CASSEKRYLEAFF. The DNA for the CDR3 is TGTGCCAGTAGTGAGAAGAGATACCTTGAAGCTTTCTTT.

V gene TRBV19 combines with J gene TRBJ1-2; 8 bases agree with TRBD1. Germline V gene sequence: CDR1 LNHDA, CDR2 SQIVND (reference sequence). CDR3 length: 13 residues. V lost 4 bases and J lost 8; bases outside the gene matches: 6. The CDR3 coding sequence is TGTGCCAGTAGTACCCGGACAGGGATCGGCTACACCTTC. It is translated as CASSTRTGIGYTF.